Listed here are 20 T cell receptor beta chains from one sample, sequenced in a study of response to subunit inactivated influenza vaccine. TCRdb processed the RT-PCR reads anew with MiXCR; each CDR3 protein has one entry. The sample includes hundreds of thousands of distinct CDR3 sequences, approximately 15% of them seen just once. The input for sequencing was CD4+ T cells sorted from PBMCs, taken approximately 25 months after vaccination. The receptors were sampled from a man between 50 and 69 years old who received an inactivated influenza vaccine.

V gene TRBV3-1 combines with J gene TRBJ1-6; TRBD1 is a possible D gene (5 bases). Trimming removed 4 bases at V and 8 bases at J, with 12 bases between. Germline CDR1 reads LGHDT; CDR2 reads YNNKEL (reference sequence). The CDR3 is 14 residues long. The CDR3, as DNA: TGTGCCAGCAGCCGAATCACCAGGGATTCACCCCTCCACTTT. Its translation is CASSRITRDSPLHF.

This clonotype came up a few times. The chain carries TRBV7-8 and TRBJ1-2; the D is unclear. From germline, CDR1 is SGHVS and CDR2 FQNEAQ. CDR3 size: 14 residues. V was pared by 4 bases and J by 5 bases, with 14 bases between. CDR3 region: CASSYERTGYGYTF. Here the CDR3 DNA reads TGTGCCAGCAGCTATGAAAGGACGGGGTATGGCTACACCTTC.

This chain joins TRBV14 and TRBJ2-1; 7 nucleotides match TRBD1. This CDR3 has 13 amino acids. Germline lookup yields CDR1 SGHDN and CDR2 FVKESK. The V and J ends lost 4 bases and 9 bases, in that order; junction bases with no gene match: 6. The CDR3 reads CASSRHTGVEQFF. The DNA of the CDR3 is TGTGCCAGCAGCCGCCATACAGGGGTTGAGCAGTTCTTC. The full variable domain, rest sourced from reference TRBV14 and TRBJ2-1, is EAGVTQFPSHSVIEKGQTVTLRCDPISGHDNLYWYRRVMGKEIKFLLHFVKESKQDESGMPNNRFLAERTGGTYSTLKVQPAELEDSGVYFCASSRHTGVEQFFGPGTRLTVL.

The CDR3 sequence: CASSLLSGNNSPLHF. The CDR3 DNA sequence: TGCGCCAGCAGCCTCCTTTCGGGGAACAATTCACCCCTCCACTTT. The chain carries TRBV5-1 and TRBJ1-6, with unresolved D. This CDR3 contains 15 residues. V was cut by 4 bases and J by 7 bases, with 15 bases left in between. The germline V gene has CDR1 SGHRS and CDR2 YFSETQ.

This clonotype appeared a single time. At one end, the junction sequence differs from germline, possibly due to a read error. The rearrangement joins TRBV11-2 to TRBJ1-4; no reliable D call. This CDR3 contains 15 residues. CDR1 and CDR2 (germline): SGHAT, FQNNGV. As DNA, the CDR3 is TGTGCCAGCAGCTTACAGCCTCGCCTAAATGAAAGACTGTTTTTT. It is translated as CASSLQPRLNERLFF.

The genes are TRBV20-1 and TRBJ1-5; D is undetermined. V lost 3 bases and J lost 9, with 15 bases in between. Germline V gene lookup returns CDR1 DFQATT and CDR2 SNEGSKA (reference sequence). This CDR3 region has 13 residues. The CDR3 is CSASDTLFVPQHF. In DNA, the CDR3 is TGCAGTGCTAGTGACACCTTATTTGTGCCCCAGCATTTT.

This clonotype was seen at least ten times. The chain combines TRBV12-3 or TRBV12-4 with TRBJ2-2; a weak D match, TRBD2 (6 bases). The CDR3 has 13 amino acids. V shed 6 bases and J shed 1 base, with 6 bases lying between them. The CDR3 DNA reads TGTGCCAGCAGGCGGGGGAACACCGGGGAGCTGTTTTTT. Translating it yields CASRRGNTGELFF.

The CDR3 loop reads CASSFRTSGGAQETQYF. The CDR3 DNA follows: TGTGCCAGCAGCTTTAGGACTAGCGGGGGGGCACAAGAGACCCAGTACTTC. The V gene is TRBV7-2, the J gene TRBJ2-5; the match to TRBD2 covers 15 bases. The CDR3 runs 17 residues. In germline, CDR1 is SGHTA, CDR2 FQGNSA. J was trimmed by 2 bases and V by 3 bases; bases with no gene match: 4.

In its sample, this clonotype was seen many times. Here the CDR3 DNA reads TGTGCCAGCAGTTTGGCTACAGGGGGGTATCAGCCCCAGCATTTT. It encodes CASSLATGGYQPQHF. V gene TRBV28 combines with J gene TRBJ1-5, with 8 positions matching TRBD1. Germline-derived CDR1 and CDR2 are MDHEN and SYDVKM. The CDR3 covers 15 residues. V shed 3 bases and J 5 bases; nucleotides not matched to a gene: 6.

This clonotype was seen at least ten times. The chain has TRBV4-2 and TRBJ2-1; 8 bases align to TRBD2. Trimming at V came to 0 bases and at J to 2 bases, leaving 9 bases not matched to a gene. The germline V gene has CDR1 LGHNA and CDR2 YNFKEQ. This CDR3 comprises 18 residues. CDR3 loop: CASSQEFGSGGPYNEQFF. The CDR3 region has the DNA TGTGCCAGCAGCCAAGAATTTGGGAGCGGGGGACCCTACAATGAGCAGTTCTTC.

V and J are TRBV9 and TRBJ1-1, with TRBD1 matching 7 bases. Trimming took 4 bases from V and 1 from J; bases not matched to a gene: 10. CDR3 length: 16 amino acids. Germline CDR1 reads SGDLS; CDR2 reads YYNGEE. The chain's CDR3 is CASSSRTGGTNTEAFF. CDR3 sequence (DNA): TGTGCCAGCAGCTCTCGGACAGGAGGAACGAACACTGAAGCTTTCTTT. The variable domain in full, completed from reference TRBV9 and TRBJ1-1, reads DSGVTQTPKHLITATGQRVTLRCSPRSGDLSVYWYQQSLDQGLQFLIQYYNGEERAKGNILERFSAQQFPDLHSELNLSSLELGDSALYFCASSSRTGGTNTEAFFGQGTRLTVV.

The chain joins TRBV6-5 to TRBJ1-1, with D tentatively TRBD1 (5 bases). V was clipped by 2 bases and J by 11 bases, with 12 bases between them. This CDR3 is 12 amino acids long. Germline lookup yields CDR1 MNHEY and CDR2 SVGAGI. As DNA, the CDR3 is TGTGCCAGCAGTTACGCTCGGGGGACGGCTTTCTTT. This sequence encodes CASSYARGTAFF.

This clonotype was seen at least ten times. V usage is TRBV25-1 and J usage is TRBJ1-4; 11 nucleotides align to TRBD1. This CDR3 region has 16 residues. Trimming cost V 4 bases and J 0 bases; bases outside gene matches: 1. CDR1 MGHDK and CDR2 SYGVNS come from the germline V gene. CDR3 in amino acids: CASSAGQGATNEKLFF. CDR3 sequence (DNA): TGTGCCAGCAGTGCGGGACAGGGGGCAACTAATGAAAAACTGTTTTTT.

This clonotype was detected a few times. The chain couples TRBV5-1 to TRBJ2-3; 8 bases map to TRBD1. CDR1 and CDR2 (germline): SGHRS, YFSETQ. This CDR3 comprises 15 residues. The V and J ends lost 3 bases and 4 bases, in that order; junction bases with no gene match: 7. The CDR3, as DNA: TGCGCCAGCAGCTCAGGACAGGGAGGATCAGATACGCAGTATTTT. Its protein is CASSSGQGGSDTQYF.

The V call is TRBV6-6, the J call TRBJ1-2; TRBD1 might be the D (5 bases). Germline V gene sequence: CDR1 MNHNY, CDR2 SVGAGI (reference sequence). V lost 7 bases and J lost 7, with 13 bases in between. This CDR3 region has 12 residues. CDR3 loop: CASNQGAGGYTF. Written as DNA, the CDR3 is TGTGCCAGCAACCAAGGGGCAGGTGGCTACACCTTC.

The genes are TRBV3-1 and TRBJ2-2; possible D gene TRBD1, 5 bases. Germline CDR1 and CDR2: LGHDT and YNNKEL (reference sequence). V dropped 6 bases and J dropped 2 bases, with 10 bases sitting between them. The CDR3 runs to 14 residues. CDR3 bases: TGTGCCAGCAGTACGACAGTTAACACCGGGGAGCTGTTTTTT. Protein sequence: CASSTTVNTGELFF. The whole variable domain, filled in from reference TRBV3-1 and TRBJ2-2, reads DTAVSQTPKYLVTQMGNDKSIKCEQNLGHDTMYWYKQDSKKFLKIMFSYNNKELIINETVPNRFSPKSPDKAHLNLHINSLELGDSAVYFCASSTTVNTGELFFGEGSRLTVL.

The table lists this clonotype with a few counts. The gene calls are TRBV20-1 and TRBJ1-2; a weak D match, TRBD1 (5 bases). CDR1 is DFQATT and CDR2 is SNEGSKA in the germline V gene (reference sequence). The V gene lost 6 bases and the J gene lost 6 bases, with 17 bases spanning the gap. The CDR3 totals 13 residues. CDR3 bases: TGCAGTGCAAGCCCAGGGTTCATTGATGGCTACACCTTC. This gives the protein CSASPGFIDGYTF.

This clonotype was seen a handful of times. DNA of the CDR3: TGCGCCAGCAGCTTGAGTGCCTCAGAAAATGAGCAGTTCTTC. Translating gives CASSLSASENEQFF. The gene calls are TRBV5-1 and TRBJ2-1, with D unclear. The germline V gene has CDR1 SGHRS and CDR2 YFSETQ. The CDR3 spans 14 residues. Trimming left V 1 base short and J 7 bases short, with 12 bases between.

Only a few counts were recorded for this clonotype. The chain joins TRBV20-1 to TRBJ2-3; tentatively, D is TRBD1 or TRBD2 (6 bases each). CDR1 and CDR2 (germline): DFQATT, SNEGSKA (reference sequence). V was clipped by 5 bases and J by 4 bases, with 16 bases between them. The CDR3 extends over 14 amino acids. The CDR3 here is CSAARGLYPDTQYF. Written as DNA, the CDR3 is TGCAGTGCTGCTCGGGGGCTGTACCCAGATACGCAGTATTTT.

This clonotype was picked up many times. The chain recombines TRBV29-1 with TRBJ2-2, with D unclear. V was pared by 4 bases and J by 1 base, with 4 bases between. Per the germline V gene, CDR1 is SQVTM and CDR2 is ANQGSEA. The CDR3 totals 12 residues. Here the CDR3 DNA reads TGCAGCGTTGTTGGGAACACCGGGGAGCTGTTTTTT. This gives the protein CSVVGNTGELFF.